The clone carrying this T cell receptor (beta chain) occurred a few times. The antigen is undetermined. Before being chosen for sequencing, patients had shown CD8+CD57+ cell expansion by flow cytometry. No therapy was given to patients before blood sampling. V gave up 8 bases and J gave up 1 base, with 11 bases separating them. Germline assignment: CDR1 SNHLY and CDR2 FYNNEI. This CDR3 has 13 amino acids. It was genomic DNA that served as the template for profiling TCR beta VDJ and CDR3. TCRdb analysed the reads with MiXCR anew, one entry per CDR3 protein. The sample has about 470,000 distinct CDR3 sequences, about a third seen once; the top ten hold roughly 0.8%. The data derive from a study of CD8+CD57+ T cells in acquired aplastic anemia. Study details: Sorted CD4+ and CD8+ cells gave a mean 3.2 ug DNA, range about 0.17 to 27.4 ug.

Study-level points and caveats: About 27 shared CD8+ CDR3s appeared highly expressed within patients' immunodominant clones.

The chain joins TRBV2 to TRBJ1-1; the D is unclear. Input material: sorted CD4+, CD8+, or CD8+CD57+ T cells (not recorded which) from PBMCs. This clonotype was obtained from a human donor with aplastic anemia. The CDR3 DNA sequence: TGTGCCAGCCATCGAGGTGGGAACACTGAAGCTTTCTTT. Translated: CASHRGGNTEAFF.